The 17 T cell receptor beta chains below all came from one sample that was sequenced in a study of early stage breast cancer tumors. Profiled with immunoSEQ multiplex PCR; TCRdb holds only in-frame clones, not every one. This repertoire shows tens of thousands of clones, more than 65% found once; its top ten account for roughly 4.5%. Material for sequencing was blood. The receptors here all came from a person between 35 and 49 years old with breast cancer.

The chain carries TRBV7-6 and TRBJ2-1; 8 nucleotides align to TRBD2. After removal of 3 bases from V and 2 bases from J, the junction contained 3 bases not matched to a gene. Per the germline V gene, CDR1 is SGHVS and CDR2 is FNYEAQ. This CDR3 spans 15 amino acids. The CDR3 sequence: CASSLTSEPYNEQFF. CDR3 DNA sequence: TGTGCCAGCAGCTTGACTAGCGAACCCTACAATGAGCAGTTCTTC.

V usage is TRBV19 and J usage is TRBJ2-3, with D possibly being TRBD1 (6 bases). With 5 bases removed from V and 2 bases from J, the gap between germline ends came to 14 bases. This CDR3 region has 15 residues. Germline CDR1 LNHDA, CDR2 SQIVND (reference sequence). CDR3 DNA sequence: TGTGCCAGTAGTTCCTCAGGGGAGTCCACAGATACGCAGTATTTT. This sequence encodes CASSSSGESTDTQYF.

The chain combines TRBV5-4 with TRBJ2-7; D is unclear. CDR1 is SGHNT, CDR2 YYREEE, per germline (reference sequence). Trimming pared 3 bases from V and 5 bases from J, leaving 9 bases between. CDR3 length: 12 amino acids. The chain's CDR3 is CASSYDTNEQYF. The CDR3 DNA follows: TGTGCCAGCAGCTACGATACCAACGAGCAGTACTTC. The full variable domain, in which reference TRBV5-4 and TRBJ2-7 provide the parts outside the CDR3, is ETGVTQSPTHLIKTRGQQVTLRCSSQSGHNTVSWYQQALGQGPQFIFQYYREEENGRGNFPPRFSGLQFPNYSSELNVNALELDDSALYLCASSYDTNEQYFGPGTRLTVT.

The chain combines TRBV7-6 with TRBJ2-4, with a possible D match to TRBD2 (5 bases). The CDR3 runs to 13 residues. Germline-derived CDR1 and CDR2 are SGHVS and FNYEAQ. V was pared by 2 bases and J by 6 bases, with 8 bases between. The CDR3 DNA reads TGTGCCAGCAGCTTACCCGGACTAAACATTCAGTACTTC. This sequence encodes CASSLPGLNIQYF.

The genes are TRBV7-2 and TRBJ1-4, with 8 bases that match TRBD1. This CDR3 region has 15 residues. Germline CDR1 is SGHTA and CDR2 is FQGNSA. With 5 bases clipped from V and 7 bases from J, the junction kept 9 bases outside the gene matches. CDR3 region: CASSKRAGGGEKLFF. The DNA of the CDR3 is TGTGCCAGCAGCAAAAGAGCAGGGGGCGGTGAAAAACTGTTTTTT.

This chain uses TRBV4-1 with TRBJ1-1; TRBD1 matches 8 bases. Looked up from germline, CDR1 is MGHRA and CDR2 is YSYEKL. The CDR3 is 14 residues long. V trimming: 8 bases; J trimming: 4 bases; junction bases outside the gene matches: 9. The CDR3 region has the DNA TGCGCCAGCGGGACAGGACGGGCTGGCACTGAAGCTTTCTTT. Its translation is CASGTGRAGTEAFF.

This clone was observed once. The CDR3 sequence: CASSSSPTGELFF. CDR3 nucleotides: TGTGCCAGCAGTTCCAGTCCGACCGGGGAGCTGTTTTTT. The rearrangement joins TRBV6-4 to TRBJ2-2; no reliable D call. CDR3 length: 13 residues. V lost 5 bases and J 5 bases, leaving 9 bases between the germline ends. Germline CDR1 MRHNA, CDR2 SNTAGT.

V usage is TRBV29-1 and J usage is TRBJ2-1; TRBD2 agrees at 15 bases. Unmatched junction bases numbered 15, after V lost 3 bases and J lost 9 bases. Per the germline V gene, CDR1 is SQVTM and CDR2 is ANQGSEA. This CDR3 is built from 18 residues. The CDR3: CSVEDRQGLAGGRGEQFF. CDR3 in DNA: TGCAGCGTTGAGGACCGGCAAGGACTAGCGGGAGGGCGAGGTGAGCAGTTCTTC.

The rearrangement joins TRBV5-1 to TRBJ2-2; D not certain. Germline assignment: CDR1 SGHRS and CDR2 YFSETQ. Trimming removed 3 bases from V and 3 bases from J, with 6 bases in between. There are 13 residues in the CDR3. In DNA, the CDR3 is TGCGCCAGCAGCTCTCTGTACACCGGGGAGCTGTTTTTT. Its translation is CASSSLYTGELFF.

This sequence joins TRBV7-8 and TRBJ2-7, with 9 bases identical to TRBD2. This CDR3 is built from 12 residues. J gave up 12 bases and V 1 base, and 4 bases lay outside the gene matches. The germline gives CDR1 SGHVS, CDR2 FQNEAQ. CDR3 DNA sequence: TGTGCCAGCAGCTTAGGCGGGAGGGTTATGTACTTC. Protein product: CASSLGGRVMYF.

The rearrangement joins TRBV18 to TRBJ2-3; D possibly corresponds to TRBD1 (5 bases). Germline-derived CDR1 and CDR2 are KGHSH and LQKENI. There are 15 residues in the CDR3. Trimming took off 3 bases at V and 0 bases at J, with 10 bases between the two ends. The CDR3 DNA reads TGTGCCAGCTCACCCGACAGAACTAGCACAGATACGCAGTATTTT. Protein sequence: CASSPDRTSTDTQYF. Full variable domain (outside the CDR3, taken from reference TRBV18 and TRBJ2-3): NAGVMQNPRHLVRRRGQEARLRCSPMKGHSHVYWYRQLPEEGLKFMVYLQKENIIDESGMPKERFSAEFPKEGPSILRIQQVVRGDSAAYFCASSPDRTSTDTQYFGPGTRLTVL.

CDR3 amino acids: CAISGGGNTDTQYF. The CDR3 region has the DNA TGTGCCATCAGTGGAGGAGGGAACACAGATACGCAGTATTTT. The V gene is TRBV10-3, the J gene TRBJ2-3, with D possibly being TRBD2 (6 bases). The CDR3 is 14 amino acids. The V end lost 4 bases, the J end lost 2 bases, and 10 bases lay between the germline ends. The germline CDR1 and CDR2 sequences are ENHRY and SYGVKD.

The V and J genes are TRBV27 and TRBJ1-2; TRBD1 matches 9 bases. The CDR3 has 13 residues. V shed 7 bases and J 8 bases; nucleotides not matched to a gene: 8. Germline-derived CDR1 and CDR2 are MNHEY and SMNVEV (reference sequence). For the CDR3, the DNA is TGTGCCAGCACGGGGACAGGGTGGCGCGGCTACACCTTC. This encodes CASTGTGWRGYTF.

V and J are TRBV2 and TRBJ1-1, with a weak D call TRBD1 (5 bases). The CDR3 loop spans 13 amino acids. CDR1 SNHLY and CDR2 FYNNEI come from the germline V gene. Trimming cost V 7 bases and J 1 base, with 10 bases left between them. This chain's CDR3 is CASITDRNTEAFF. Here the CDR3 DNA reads TGTGCCAGCATTACAGACAGGAACACTGAAGCTTTCTTT.

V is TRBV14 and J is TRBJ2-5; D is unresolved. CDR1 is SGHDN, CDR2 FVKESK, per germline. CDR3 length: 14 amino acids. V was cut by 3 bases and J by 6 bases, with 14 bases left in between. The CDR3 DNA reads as TGTGCCAGCAGCCAGTTGTTGGCGGACCAGACCCAGTACTTC. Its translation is CASSQLLADQTQYF.

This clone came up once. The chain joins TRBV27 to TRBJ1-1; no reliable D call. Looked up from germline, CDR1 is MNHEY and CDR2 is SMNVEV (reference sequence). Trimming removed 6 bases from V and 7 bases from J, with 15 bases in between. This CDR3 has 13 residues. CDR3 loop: CASSHARWGEAFF. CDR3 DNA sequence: TGTGCCAGCAGCCACGCCCGTTGGGGTGAAGCTTTCTTT.

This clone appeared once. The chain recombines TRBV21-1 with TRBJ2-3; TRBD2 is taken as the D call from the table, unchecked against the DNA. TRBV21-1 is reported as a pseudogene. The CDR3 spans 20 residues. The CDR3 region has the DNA TGTGCCATCCACCTTTCGGGGCTAGCGGGAACAGGAACGCCGACAGATACGCAGTATTTT. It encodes CAIHLSGLAGTGTPTDTQYF.